This T cell receptor beta chain was sequenced for a study of T cell repertoires in cytomegalovirus infection. Study background: As its CMV epitopes, the study selected recently identified HLA-C-restricted and well-studied HLA-B-restricted targets. Both CMV infection and a matching HLA type were indicated by public TCR beta signatures. Study-wide findings and caveats: Of the TCR beta families, the public ones yielded a cumulative frequency that identified carriers of CMV plus the relevant HLA. HLA-C-restricted, CMV-specific TCR beta clonotypes were dominant ex vivo.

Note on this clonotype: Its matching antigen is unknown.

Trimming at V came to 2 bases and at J to 5 bases, leaving 8 bases not matched to a gene. Germline lookup yields CDR1 SEHNR and CDR2 FQNEAQ (reference sequence). The CDR3 covers 15 residues. TCRdb re-called the reads with MiXCR, one entry per CDR3 protein. Here the sample spans approximately 50,000 distinct CDR3 sequences, around 20% being singletons. The J gene is TRBJ2-7, the V gene TRBV7-9; 8 bases are a match to TRBD1. The clonotype comes from a human donor in good health (CMV status not recorded). Some clones in this sample may be carry-over from other donors' samples. Sequenced here: CD8+ T cells from cultured PBMCs, sampled from culture after CMV antigen stimulation. The CDR3 DNA sequence: TGTGCCAGCAGCTTACCTGGACAGGGTAGGAACGAGCAGTACTTC. This sequence encodes CASSLPGQGRNEQYF.